Listed here is a single T cell receptor (beta chain). This clone was seen a single time. Its antigen is currently not known. One base away there is no much larger clone; base qualities are not given. The sample is drawn from a study of blood T cell repertoires in COVID-19 (dated by TCRdb to about 2020). About the study as a whole: Samples from collaborators originated in the United States, Italy and Spain and spanned both the acute and convalescent phases of COVID-19. The prospective study material was composed of cDNA or gDNA derived from T cells, B-cell-depleted T cells, or PBMCs. Deeply sampled blood TCRbeta repertoires from subjects exposed to, actively infected with, or recovered from COVID-19 were included in the dataset. The repertoires were made available in a free public database intended to serve as a resource for research on the immune response to SARS-CoV-2. Samples came from the ongoing ImmuneRACE study (first 160 participants) plus 1,254 subjects from 6 global collaborators. The sample metadata nearly always contained a de-identified subject ID, COVID-19 status, age in years and sex. HLA class I and class II types, where available, came from metadata supplied by the sample provider rather than from assay-based typing.

The immunoSEQ Assay, a bias-controlled multiplex PCR, was used to amplify TCRbeta CDR3 regions from genomic DNA. The original methods were these. The number of nucleated cells in each sample was estimated by amplification of reference gene primers within the assay. Sequence reads were collapsed and filtered to measure the absolute abundance of every unique TCRbeta CDR3 rearrangement. Productive Simpson clonality was computed per sample as the square root of Simpson's diversity index over productive rearrangements. TCRdb carries this immuneACCESS record with in-frame sequences only. Its versions omit some clonotypes, under half of them owing to an unresolved V gene in the studies checked, with the rest unexplained. D and trimming come from the DNA, and the V and J calls and clone size come from that table. This sample is represented by 90,000 to 130,000 clones; roughly four fifths of them were singletons. Approximately 16% of the sample comes from the top ten.

For CDR1 and CDR2, the germline V gene (reference sequence) lists LNHDA and SQIVND. From cysteine to phenylalanine, the CDR3 is 15 amino acids long. Left in the record is the CDR3 DNA by itself, 45 bases read in frame from the first base. V is pruned by 6 bases and J by 4 bases, leaving 9 bases of the junction without a gene match. What the study reported, not specific to this receptor: Clinical and demographic metadata were provided uncurated, with the amount varying by source and participant.

Collaborating institutions collected whole blood in K2EDTA tubes following their own protocols. For TCRbeta analysis, collaborators shipped samples as frozen whole blood, isolated PBMCs, or DNA extracted from either of those sample types. The origin of this receptor is a woman in her sixties or seventies with acute or convalescent COVID-19. The V and J segments used are TRBV19 and TRBJ1-2; TRBD1 agrees with 9 junctional bases. Sequencing used peripheral blood. CDR3 region: CASRSSSGQGYGYTF. The bases read TGTGCCAGTAGGAGCTCTTCGGGACAGGGCTATGGCTACACCTTC.